Shown below are 11 T cell receptor beta chains from a single sample sequenced in a study of shared clonotypes between healthy human individuals. Some clones are missing from TCRdb's copy, which holds only in-frame ones; the method was immunoSEQ multiplex PCR. The sample consists of around 480,000 clones, around 79% of them appearing once. Sequencing input: PBMCs. Receptor source: a woman aged 40 to 49 in good health. Some clones in this sample may be carry-over from other donors' samples.

The CDR3 DNA sequence: TGTGCCGCTGGGGGAGGCTTTCGGGAGCAGTACTTC. Amino acids: CAAGGGFREQYF. This rearrangement joins TRBV2 to TRBJ2-7; D is possibly TRBD2 (6 bases). The CDR3 has 12 amino acids. Per germline, CDR1 SNHLY and CDR2 FYNNEI. Trimming took off 11 bases at V and 7 bases at J, with 18 bases between the two ends.

This sequence joins TRBV2 and TRBJ2-3, with 9 bases identical to TRBD2. The CDR3 contains 14 residues. CDR1 and CDR2 from the germline V gene are SNHLY and FYNNEI. Unmatched junction bases numbered 5, after V lost 4 bases and J lost 6 bases. CDR3 sequence (DNA): TGTGCCAGCAGTGTCATAAGCGGGGGGGATACGCAGTATTTT. It codes for CASSVISGGDTQYF. Filled out from reference TRBV2 and TRBJ2-3, the complete variable domain reads EPEVTQTPSHQVTQMGQEVILRCVPISNHLYFYWYRQILGQKVEFLVSFYNNEISEKSEIFDDQFSVERPDGSNFTLKIRSTKLEDSAMYFCASSVISGGDTQYFGPGTRLTVL.

The genes are TRBV7-2 and TRBJ1-1; 8 positions match TRBD1. Trimming removed 3 bases from V and 4 bases from J; junction bases left unmatched: 7. This CDR3 is built from 15 residues. Germline CDR1 SGHTA, CDR2 FQGNSA. The CDR3 sequence: CASSFRQGAGTEAFF. The CDR3 nucleotides read TGTGCCAGCAGCTTTCGTCAGGGGGCGGGCACTGAAGCTTTCTTT.

This clone was picked up a small number of times. This chain connects TRBV27 to TRBJ2-6; 8 bases align to TRBD2. V shed 3 bases, J shed 0 bases, and the junction held 7 bases outside the gene matches. This CDR3 comprises 18 residues. Per germline, CDR1 MNHEY and CDR2 SMNVEV (reference sequence). CDR3 DNA: TGTGCCAGCAGTTTTATAGCGGGGCAGAACTCTGGGGCCAACGTCCTGACTTTC. It specifies CASSFIAGQNSGANVLTF.

The J gene is TRBJ2-5, the V gene TRBV4-3; D is undetermined. The assigned J gene may be wrong: the sequence end matches TRBJ2-7 better. The CDR3 runs to 12 residues. The germline gives CDR1 LGHNA, CDR2 YSLEER. CDR3 nucleotides: TGCGCCAGCAGCCAAGGGGGCTACGAGCAGTACTTC. Amino acid sequence: CASSQGGYEQYF.

The CDR3 DNA is TGTGCCAGCAGCAGCTCAACTAGCACAGATACGCAGTATTTT. Its translation is CASSSSTSTDTQYF. The rearrangement joins TRBV7-2 to TRBJ2-3; D is unclear. This CDR3 comprises 14 residues. The germline gives CDR1 SGHTA, CDR2 FQGNSA. The ends were cut back, 5 bases at V and 0 bases at J, with 9 bases in the middle.

This chain connects TRBV7-9 to TRBJ1-1; D is undetermined. V was clipped by 5 bases and J by 5 bases, with 12 bases between them. CDR1 and CDR2 from the germline V gene are SEHNR and FQNEAQ (reference sequence). The CDR3 length is 13 residues. The CDR3 reads CASSTLDGTEAFF. DNA of the CDR3: TGTGCCAGCAGCACCTTGGACGGAACTGAAGCTTTCTTT.

The V gene is TRBV2, the J gene TRBJ2-5; D uncertain. This CDR3 spans 15 amino acids. CDR1 SNHLY and CDR2 FYNNEI come from the germline V gene. Between the trimmed V and J ends, which lost 1 base and 2 bases, there was a span of 11 bases. The DNA of the CDR3 is TGTGCCAGCAGTGAAGTAGGGTTAGGGCAAGAGACCCAGTACTTC. Residues: CASSEVGLGQETQYF.

V is TRBV6-5 and J is TRBJ2-1; tentatively, D is TRBD2 (7 bases). The CDR3 has 14 residues. Germline V CDR1 and CDR2: MNHEY, SVGAGI. V lost 6 bases, J lost 8 bases, and 17 bases lay in between. The CDR3 region is CASSPSRGAYEQFF. The CDR3 DNA follows: TGTGCCAGCAGCCCCTCACGGGGGGCGTATGAGCAGTTCTTC.

This chain uses TRBV29-1 with TRBJ2-1; the D call may be TRBD1 or TRBD2 (6 bases each). The germline V gene encodes CDR1 SQVTM and CDR2 ANQGSEA. CDR3 length equals 16 residues. Trimming stripped 2 bases from V and 5 bases from J, with 19 bases between. The CDR3 loop is CSVERVRTGANNEQFF. Written as DNA, the CDR3 is TGCAGCGTTGAAAGGGTTAGGACGGGGGCCAACAATGAGCAGTTCTTC.

The chain carries TRBV6-5 and TRBJ2-5, with D perhaps matching TRBD1 (6 bases). The CDR3 totals 16 residues. V lost 0 bases and J lost 7, with 18 bases in between. The germline CDR1 and CDR2 sequences are MNHEY and SVGAGI. CDR3 DNA: TGTGCCAGCAGTTACTCGATCAGGGGCCGGGGCGGGACCCAGTACTTC. This sequence encodes CASSYSIRGRGGTQYF.